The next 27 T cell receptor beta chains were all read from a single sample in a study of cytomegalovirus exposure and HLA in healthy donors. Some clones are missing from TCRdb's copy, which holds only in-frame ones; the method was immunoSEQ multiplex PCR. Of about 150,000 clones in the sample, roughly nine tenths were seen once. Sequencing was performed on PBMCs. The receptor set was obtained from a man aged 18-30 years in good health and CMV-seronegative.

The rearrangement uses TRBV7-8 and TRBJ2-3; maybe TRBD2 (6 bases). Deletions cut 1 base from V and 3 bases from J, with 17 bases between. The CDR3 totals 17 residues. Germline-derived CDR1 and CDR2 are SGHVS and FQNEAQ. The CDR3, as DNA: TGTGCCAGCAGCTTAGGTCGACTAGTGTTAGGTACAGATACGCAGTATTTT. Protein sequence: CASSLGRLVLGTDTQYF.

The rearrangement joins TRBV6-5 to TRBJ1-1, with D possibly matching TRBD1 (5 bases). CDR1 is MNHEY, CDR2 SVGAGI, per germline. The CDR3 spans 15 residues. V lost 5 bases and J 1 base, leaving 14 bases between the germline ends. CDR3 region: CASSPRAGSNTEAFF. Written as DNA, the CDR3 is TGTGCCAGCAGTCCCAGGGCTGGCTCGAACACTGAAGCTTTCTTT.

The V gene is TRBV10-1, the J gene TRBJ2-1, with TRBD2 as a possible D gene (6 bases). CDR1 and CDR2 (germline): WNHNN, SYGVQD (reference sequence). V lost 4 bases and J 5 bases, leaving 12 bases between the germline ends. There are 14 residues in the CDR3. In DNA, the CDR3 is TGCGCCAGCAGTGGTCGAGGAGGGAACAATGAGCAGTTCTTC. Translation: CASSGRGGNNEQFF.

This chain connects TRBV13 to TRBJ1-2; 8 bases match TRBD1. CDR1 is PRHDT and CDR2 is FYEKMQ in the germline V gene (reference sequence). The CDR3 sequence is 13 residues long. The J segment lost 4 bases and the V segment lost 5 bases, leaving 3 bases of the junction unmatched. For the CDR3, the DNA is TGTGCCAGCAGCCCAGGACAGGGCTATGGCTACACCTTC. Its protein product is CASSPGQGYGYTF.

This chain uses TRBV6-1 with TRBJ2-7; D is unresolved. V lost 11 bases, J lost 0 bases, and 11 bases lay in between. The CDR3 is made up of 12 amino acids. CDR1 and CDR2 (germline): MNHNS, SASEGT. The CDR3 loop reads CASNVDSYEQYV. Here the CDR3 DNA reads TGTGCCTCAAACGTGGACTCCTACGAGCAGTACGTC.

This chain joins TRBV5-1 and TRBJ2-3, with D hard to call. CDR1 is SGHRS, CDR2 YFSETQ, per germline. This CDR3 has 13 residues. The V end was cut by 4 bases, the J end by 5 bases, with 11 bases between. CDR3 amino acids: CASSSRLGDTQYF. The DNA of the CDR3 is TGCGCCAGCAGCAGTCGTCTAGGAGATACGCAGTATTTT.

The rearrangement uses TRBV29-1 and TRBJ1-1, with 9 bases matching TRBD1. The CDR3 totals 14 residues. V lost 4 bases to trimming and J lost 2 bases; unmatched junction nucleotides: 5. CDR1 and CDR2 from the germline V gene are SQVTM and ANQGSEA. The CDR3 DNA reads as TGCAGCGTTGGCTTGGACAGGGGCAACACTGAAGCTTTCTTT. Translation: CSVGLDRGNTEAFF.

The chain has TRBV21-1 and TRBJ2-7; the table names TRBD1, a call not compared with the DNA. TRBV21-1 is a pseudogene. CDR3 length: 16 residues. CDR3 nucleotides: TGTGCCAGCAGCAAAGATTCCCGGACAGGGTTCTACGAGCAGTACGTC. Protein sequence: CASSKDSRTGFYEQYV.

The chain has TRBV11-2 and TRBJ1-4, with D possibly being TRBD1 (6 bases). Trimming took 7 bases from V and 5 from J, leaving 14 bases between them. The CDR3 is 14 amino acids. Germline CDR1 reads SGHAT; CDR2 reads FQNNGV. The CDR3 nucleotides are TGTGCCAGCAAGGCGGGGGCCTCAAATGAAAAACTGTTTTTT. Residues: CASKAGASNEKLFF.

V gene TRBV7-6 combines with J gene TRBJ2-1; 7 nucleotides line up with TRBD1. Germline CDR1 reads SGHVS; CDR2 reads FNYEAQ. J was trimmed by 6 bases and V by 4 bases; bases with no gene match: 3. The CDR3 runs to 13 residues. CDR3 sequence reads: CASSSTGVNEQFF. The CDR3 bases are TGTGCCAGCAGCTCAACAGGGGTCAATGAGCAGTTCTTC.

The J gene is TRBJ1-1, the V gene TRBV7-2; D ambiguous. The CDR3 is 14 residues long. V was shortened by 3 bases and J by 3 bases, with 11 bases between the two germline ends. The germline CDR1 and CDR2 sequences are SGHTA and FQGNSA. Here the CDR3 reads CASSFGLPHTEAFF. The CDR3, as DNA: TGTGCCAGCAGCTTTGGGCTCCCCCACACTGAAGCTTTCTTT.

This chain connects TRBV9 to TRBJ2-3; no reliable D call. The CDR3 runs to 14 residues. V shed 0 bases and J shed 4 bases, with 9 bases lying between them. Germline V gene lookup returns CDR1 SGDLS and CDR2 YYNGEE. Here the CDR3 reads CASSVGFSADTQYF. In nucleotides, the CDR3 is TGTGCCAGCAGCGTAGGGTTCAGTGCAGATACGCAGTATTTT.

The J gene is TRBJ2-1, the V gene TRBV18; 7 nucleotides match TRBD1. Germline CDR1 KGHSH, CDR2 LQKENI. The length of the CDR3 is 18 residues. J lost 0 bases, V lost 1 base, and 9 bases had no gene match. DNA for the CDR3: TGTGCCAGCTCACCACATTCGACAGGGTCCTTCTCCTACAATGAGCAGTTCTTC. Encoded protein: CASSPHSTGSFSYNEQFF.

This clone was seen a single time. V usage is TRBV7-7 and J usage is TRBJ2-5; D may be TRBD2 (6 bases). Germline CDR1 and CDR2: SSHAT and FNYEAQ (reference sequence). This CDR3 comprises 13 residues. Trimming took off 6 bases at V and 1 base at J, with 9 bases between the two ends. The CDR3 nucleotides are TGTGCCAGCAGTATAGCGGCCCAAGAGACCCAGTACTTC. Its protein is CASSIAAQETQYF.

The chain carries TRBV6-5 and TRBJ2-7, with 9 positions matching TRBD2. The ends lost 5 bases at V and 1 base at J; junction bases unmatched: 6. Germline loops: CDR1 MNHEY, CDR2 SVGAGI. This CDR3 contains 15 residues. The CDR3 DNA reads TGTGCCAGCAGTAGCGGGAGGTCACCTTCCTACGAGCAGTACGTC. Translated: CASSSGRSPSYEQYV.

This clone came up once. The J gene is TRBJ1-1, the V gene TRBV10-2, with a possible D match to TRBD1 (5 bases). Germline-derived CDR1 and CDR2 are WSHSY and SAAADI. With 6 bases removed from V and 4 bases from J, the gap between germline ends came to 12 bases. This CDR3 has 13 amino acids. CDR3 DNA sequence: TGCGCCAGCAGCCTCACAGGTTTCACTGAAGCTTTCTTT. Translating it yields CASSLTGFTEAFF.

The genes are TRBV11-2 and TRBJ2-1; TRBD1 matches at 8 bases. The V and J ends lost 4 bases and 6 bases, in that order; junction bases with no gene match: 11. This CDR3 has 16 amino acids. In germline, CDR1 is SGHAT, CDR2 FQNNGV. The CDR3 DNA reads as TGTGCCAGCAGCTGGGACAGGAGTCGGGCATTCAATGAGCAGTTCTTC. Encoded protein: CASSWDRSRAFNEQFF.

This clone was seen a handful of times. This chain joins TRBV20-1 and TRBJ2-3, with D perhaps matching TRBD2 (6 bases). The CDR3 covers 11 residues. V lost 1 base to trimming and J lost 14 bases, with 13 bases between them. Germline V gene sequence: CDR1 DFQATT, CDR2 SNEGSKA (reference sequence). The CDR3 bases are TGCAGTGCTAGAGGGACGGGAGTCGTGTATTTT. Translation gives CSARGTGVVYF.

Here the CDR3 reads CASRTLGGGLENIQYF. The CDR3 DNA reads TGTGCCAGCAGAACCCTGGGTGGGGGCCTCGAAAACATTCAGTACTTC. The chain carries TRBV28 and TRBJ2-4; D possibly corresponds to TRBD1 (6 bases). The germline CDR1 and CDR2 sequences are MDHEN and SYDVKM. This CDR3 has 16 residues. Trimming removed 6 bases from V and 5 bases from J, with 20 bases in between.

CDR3 residues: CASSRQGATEAFF. CDR3 DNA sequence: TGTGCCAGTAGTAGGCAGGGGGCGACTGAAGCTTTCTTT. The chain is built from TRBV19 and TRBJ1-1, with 8 bases identical to TRBD1. In germline, CDR1 is LNHDA, CDR2 SQIVND (reference sequence). The CDR3 totals 13 residues. Trimming cost V 4 bases and J 5 bases; bases outside gene matches: 3.

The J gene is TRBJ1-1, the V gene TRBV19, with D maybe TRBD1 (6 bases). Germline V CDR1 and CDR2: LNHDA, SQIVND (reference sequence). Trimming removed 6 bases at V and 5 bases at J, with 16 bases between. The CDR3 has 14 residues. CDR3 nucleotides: TGTGCCAGTAGCCTGACAGGTAGTTGGACTGAAGCTTTCTTT. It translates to CASSLTGSWTEAFF.

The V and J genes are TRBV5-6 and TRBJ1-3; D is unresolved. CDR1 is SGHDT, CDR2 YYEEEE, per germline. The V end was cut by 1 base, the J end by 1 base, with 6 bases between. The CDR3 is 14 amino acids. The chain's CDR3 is CASSLSGSGNTIYF. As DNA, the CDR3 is TGTGCCAGCAGCTTGTCGGGTTCTGGAAACACCATATATTTT.

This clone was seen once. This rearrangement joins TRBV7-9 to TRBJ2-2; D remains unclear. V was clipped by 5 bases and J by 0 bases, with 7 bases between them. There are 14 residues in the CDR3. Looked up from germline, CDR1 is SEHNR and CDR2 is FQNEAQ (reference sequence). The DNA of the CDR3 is TGTGCCAGCAGCGTCGGTTCGAACACCGGGGAGCTGTTTTTT. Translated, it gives CASSVGSNTGELFF.

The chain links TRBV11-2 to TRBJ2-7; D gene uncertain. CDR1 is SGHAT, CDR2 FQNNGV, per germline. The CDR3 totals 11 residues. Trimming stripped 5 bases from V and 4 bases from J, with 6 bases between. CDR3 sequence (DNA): TGTGCCAGCAGCCCCCGGTACGAGCAGTACTTC. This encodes CASSPRYEQYF.

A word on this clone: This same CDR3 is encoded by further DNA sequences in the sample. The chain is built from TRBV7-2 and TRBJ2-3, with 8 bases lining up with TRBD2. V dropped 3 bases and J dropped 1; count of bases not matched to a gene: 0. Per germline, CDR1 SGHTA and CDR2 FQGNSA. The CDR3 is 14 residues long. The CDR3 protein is CASSLTSGTDTQYF. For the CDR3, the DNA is TGTGCCAGCAGCTTGACTAGCGGCACAGATACGCAGTATTTT.

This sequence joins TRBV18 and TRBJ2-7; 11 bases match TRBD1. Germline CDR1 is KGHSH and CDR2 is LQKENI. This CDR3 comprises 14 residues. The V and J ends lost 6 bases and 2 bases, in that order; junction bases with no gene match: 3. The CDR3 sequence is CASSQDRGPYEQYF. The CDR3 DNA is TGTGCCAGCTCTCAGGACAGGGGGCCCTACGAGCAGTACTTC.

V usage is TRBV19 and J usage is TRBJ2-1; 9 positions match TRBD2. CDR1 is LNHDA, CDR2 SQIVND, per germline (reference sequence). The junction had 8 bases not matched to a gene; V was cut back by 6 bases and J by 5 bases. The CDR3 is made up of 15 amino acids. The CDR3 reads CASSLRGTSHNEQFF. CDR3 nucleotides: TGTGCCAGTAGCCTTCGCGGGACTAGCCACAATGAGCAGTTCTTC. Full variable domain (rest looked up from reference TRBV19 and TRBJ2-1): DGGITQSPKYLFRKEGQNVTLSCEQNLNHDAMYWYRQDPGQGLRLIYYSQIVNDFQKGDIAEGYSVSREKKESFPLTVTSAQKNPTAFYLCASSLRGTSHNEQFFGPGTRLTVL.